This TCR beta chain was profiled in a study of blood T cell repertoires in COVID-19. The CDR3 runs to 13 residues. V lost 5 bases to trimming and J lost 1 base, with 8 bases between them. Looked up from germline, CDR1 is LNHDA and CDR2 is SQIVND (reference sequence). TCRdb's copy holds only in-frame clones and misses some; the assay was immunoSEQ multiplex PCR. Of 200,000 to 300,000 clones listed, about 87% are singletons. The rearrangement links TRBV19 to TRBJ1-2; TRBD1 might be the D (5 bases). The clonotype originates from a man over 45 who had been exposed to COVID-19. Sequenced input: PBMCs or T cells enriched from blood (not recorded which). The CDR3 protein is CASSPQGNYGYTF. The CDR3 DNA sequence: TGTGCCAGTAGTCCCCAGGGTAACTATGGCTACACCTTC.